Following are 10 T cell receptor beta chains from one sample sequenced in a study of shared clonotypes between healthy human individuals. Libraries were prepared by immunoSEQ multiplex PCR; TCRdb keeps only in-frame clonotypes and omits some of them. The repertoire holds roughly 1,100,000 clones, with around 76% as singletons. Sequencing used memory CD4+ T cells sorted from blood. The subset was: CD45RA-negative fraction. The origin of the receptors is a man younger than 35 in good health.

V gene TRBV29-1 combines with J gene TRBJ2-1; tentatively, D is TRBD1 (5 bases). This CDR3 comprises 13 residues. Per the germline V gene, CDR1 is SQVTM and CDR2 is ANQGSEA. The V end was cut by 6 bases, the J end by 7 bases, with 16 bases between. The CDR3 region has the DNA TGCAGCGTGATGCCACGTGGGGCAAATGAGCAGTTCTTC. Protein sequence: CSVMPRGANEQFF.

The chain recombines TRBV2 with TRBJ2-2; possibly TRBD2 for D (6 bases). V shed 4 bases and J shed 6 bases, with 12 bases lying between them. Germline CDR1 is SNHLY and CDR2 is FYNNEI. This CDR3 comprises 14 residues. In nucleotides, the CDR3 is TGTGCCAGCAGTGCCGGGCCGGGAGCCGGGGAGCTGTTTTTT. This gives the protein CASSAGPGAGELFF.

This rearrangement joins TRBV6-6 to TRBJ1-6; maybe TRBD1 (6 bases). The CDR3 has 16 amino acids. Trimming took 7 bases from V and 9 from J, leaving 22 bases between them. Per the germline V gene, CDR1 is MNHNY and CDR2 is SVGAGI (reference sequence). CDR3: CASTQTSGRGPSPLHF. As DNA, the CDR3 is TGTGCCAGCACCCAGACGTCTGGCAGGGGTCCTTCACCCCTCCACTTT.

The chain is built from TRBV19 and TRBJ1-6; tentatively, D is TRBD1 (6 bases). CDR1 is LNHDA and CDR2 is SQIVND in the germline V gene (reference sequence). V lost 7 bases to trimming and J lost 8 bases, with 18 bases between them. The CDR3 extends over 15 amino acids. The CDR3 loop reads CASTPGRGGDSPLHF. Here the CDR3 DNA reads TGTGCCAGTACCCCCGGCAGGGGAGGCGATTCACCCCTCCACTTT.

This chain joins TRBV25-1 and TRBJ2-6, with a weak D call TRBD1 (6 bases). Germline lookup yields CDR1 MGHDK and CDR2 SYGVNS. CDR3 size: 15 residues. The V end lost 5 bases, the J end lost 6 bases, and 14 bases lay between the germline ends. This CDR3 reads CASSTGHGAANVLTF. The CDR3 nucleotides are TGTGCCAGCAGTACGGGACATGGTGCGGCCAACGTCCTGACTTTC.

The genes are TRBV30 and TRBJ2-3, with 9 bases identical to TRBD2. J lost 3 bases, V lost 4 bases, and 2 bases had no gene match. Germline CDR1 and CDR2: GTSNPN and SVGIG (reference sequence). The CDR3 covers 13 residues. CDR3 sequence: CAWTLAGTDTQYF. CDR3 sequence (DNA): TGTGCCTGGACCCTAGCGGGGACAGATACGCAGTATTTT.

V is TRBV7-2 and J is TRBJ1-6; D remains ambiguous. CDR3 length: 15 residues. CDR1 SGHTA and CDR2 FQGNSA come from the germline V gene. V lost 5 bases to trimming and J lost 2 bases, with 10 bases between them. This CDR3 is CASSVQRPYNSPLHF. In DNA, the CDR3 is TGTGCCAGCAGCGTACAGCGGCCCTATAATTCACCCCTCCACTTT.

This chain joins TRBV5-1 and TRBJ2-1; the D is unclear. This CDR3 is 16 amino acids long. Between the trimmed V and J ends, which lost 0 bases and 0 bases, there was a span of 10 bases. The germline gives CDR1 SGHRS, CDR2 YFSETQ. DNA of the CDR3: TGCGCCAGCAGCTTGGGTCCCGGTAGCTCCTACAATGAGCAGTTCTTC. As protein: CASSLGPGSSYNEQFF.

This clone has a single count. The CDR3 sequence is CAISVGGYEQYF. DNA for the CDR3: TGTGCCATCAGTGTGGGGGGGTACGAGCAGTACTTC. The genes are TRBV10-3 and TRBJ2-7, with 7 nucleotides matching TRBD2. The CDR3 contains 12 residues. Germline trimming cut 4 bases from V and 4 bases from J; bases unmatched to any gene: 1. The V gene's germline CDR1 is ENHRY and CDR2 SYGVKD.

This clone was seen only a few times. In the same sample, other DNA sequences code for this CDR3. This sequence joins TRBV18 and TRBJ2-1, with TRBD1 matching over 10 bases. There are 13 residues in the CDR3. V gave up 3 bases and J gave up 8 bases; unmatched junction bases: 1. Germline loops: CDR1 KGHSH, CDR2 LQKENI. CDR3 residues: CASSPGQGDEQFF. In nucleotides, the CDR3 is TGTGCCAGCTCACCCGGACAGGGGGATGAGCAGTTCTTC. The whole variable domain, remainder taken from reference TRBV18 and TRBJ2-1, is NAGVMQNPRHLVRRRGQEARLRCSPMKGHSHVYWYRQLPEEGLKFMVYLQKENIIDESGMPKERFSAEFPKEGPSILRIQQVVRGDSAAYFCASSPGQGDEQFFGPGTRLTVL.